Sequencing of this T cell receptor beta chain was carried out in a study of blood T cell repertoires in COVID-19. Overall study: PBMCs, B-cell-depleted T cells, or T cells were the source of the cDNA or gDNA that made up the material.

CDR3 length: 13 amino acids. CDR1 and CDR2 from the germline V gene are SGHNT and YYREEE (reference sequence). Trimming took 4 bases from V and 9 from J; bases not matched to a gene: 6. The repertoire was sequenced with immunoSEQ multiplex PCR; TCRdb's copy has only in-frame clones and lacks some. The data show 150,000 or so clones, about 85% seen once. The sample comprised peripheral blood. The origin of this receptor is a man in his fifties or sixties who had recovered from COVID-19. The genes are TRBV5-4 and TRBJ2-1; 8 positions agree with TRBD2. CDR3 sequence reads: CASSRIGGGEQFF. Here the CDR3 DNA reads TGTGCCAGCAGCAGAATCGGGGGGGGTGAGCAGTTCTTC.